The 15 T cell receptor beta chains presented below share a single source sample, sequenced in a study of CD8+ T cells in alopecia areata listed by TCRdb under 2018. To prepare the library, the immunoSEQ multiplex PCR assay was applied. RNA was extracted from all samples and reverse transcribed into cDNA, which served as template for TCR sequencing. This is the immuneACCESS table as TCRdb keeps it, with only in-frame sequences that have V and J called. A part of the clones is gone; compared with another copy, unresolved V genes explain less than half, and the rest is unexplained. This sample has around 200,000 clones in its table, and around 60% of those were observed once. The ten largest clones add up to approximately 12% of the sample. The time point label on this specimen signifies: about 5 months on oral tofacitinib. The treatment or condition label of this sample denotes: oral pan-JAK inhibitor, 5-10 mg twice daily.

The source material was CD8+ T cells sorted from blood, sampled at week 24, from a patient treated with tofacitinib. The receptors were gathered from a human donor with alopecia areata.

The chain carries TRBV4-1 and TRBJ1-2, with unresolved D. The CDR3 is made up of 14 amino acids. Per the germline V gene, CDR1 is MGHRA and CDR2 is YSYEKL. The V end lost 5 bases, the J end lost 3 bases, and 13 bases lay between the germline ends. CDR3 sequence (DNA): TGCGCCAGCAGCGAAACAAGGTGGGACTATGGCTACACCTTC. Translation gives CASSETRWDYGYTF.

The chain combines TRBV7-8 with TRBJ2-7; possibly TRBD2 for D (5 bases). Germline CDR1 and CDR2: SGHVS and FQNEAQ. With 4 bases removed from V and 7 bases from J, the gap between germline ends came to 23 bases. This CDR3 has 16 amino acids. CDR3 region: CASSYSGSGSLGEQYF. The CDR3 DNA is TGTGCCAGCAGCTACTCGGGGTCTGGGTCGCTGGGGGAGCAGTACTTC.

V usage is TRBV18 and J usage is TRBJ2-3; D is uncertain. Trimming took off 0 bases at V and 5 bases at J, with 9 bases between the two ends. The CDR3 runs to 14 residues. Germline V CDR1 and CDR2: KGHSH, LQKENI. Here the CDR3 reads CASSPPEGLDTQYF. For the CDR3, the DNA is TGTGCCAGCTCACCACCCGAAGGGCTAGATACGCAGTATTTT.

The chain links TRBV13 to TRBJ1-2, with no clear D. This CDR3 has 13 amino acids. CDR1 is PRHDT and CDR2 is FYEKMQ in the germline V gene (reference sequence). Trimming removed 0 bases from V and 7 bases from J, with 9 bases in between. In DNA form, the CDR3 reads TGTGCCAGCAGCTTAGGGCGTTCTCCTGGCTACACCTTC. Encoded protein: CASSLGRSPGYTF. The full variable domain, with the rest looked up from reference TRBV13 and TRBJ1-2, is AAGVIQSPRHLIKEKRETATLKCYPIPRHDTVYWYQQGPGQDPQFLISFYEKMQSDKGSIPDRFSAQQFSDYHSELNMSSLELGDSALYFCASSLGRSPGYTFGSGTRLTVV.

The chain combines TRBV7-9 with TRBJ1-6, with D hard to call. The CDR3 is 13 residues long. The V gene's germline CDR1 is SEHNR and CDR2 FQNEAQ (reference sequence). V was pared by 1 base and J by 7 bases, with 5 bases between. CDR3 in amino acids: CASSLDGNSPLHF. DNA for the CDR3: TGTGCCAGCAGCTTAGACGGCAATTCACCCCTCCACTTT.

This clone has more than one count but fewer than ten. The chain combines TRBV2 with TRBJ2-2; TRBD1 matches 8 bases. V lost 8 bases to trimming and J lost 9 bases; unmatched junction nucleotides: 2. Looked up from germline, CDR1 is SNHLY and CDR2 is FYNNEI. The CDR3 is 11 amino acids. CDR3 nucleotide sequence: TGTGCCAGCCGGACAGGGAGGGAGCTGTTTTTT. It encodes CASRTGRELFF. The whole variable domain, remainder taken from reference TRBV2 and TRBJ2-2, is EPEVTQTPSHQVTQMGQEVILRCVPISNHLYFYWYRQILGQKVEFLVSFYNNEISEKSEIFDDQFSVERPDGSNFTLKIRSTKLEDSAMYFCASRTGRELFFGEGSRLTVL.

This clone appeared once. This chain joins TRBV19 and TRBJ2-7; 9 bases map to TRBD1. This CDR3 has 14 amino acids. Germline CDR1 reads LNHDA; CDR2 reads SQIVND (reference sequence). V shed 6 bases, J shed 3 bases, and the junction held 6 bases outside the gene matches. The CDR3 DNA sequence: TGTGCCAGTAGCCATGGGACAGGGAGCTACGAGCAGTACTTC. Its protein product is CASSHGTGSYEQYF.

The chain combines TRBV30 with TRBJ2-5; 11 nucleotides line up with TRBD2. CDR3 length equals 16 residues. The ends lost 0 bases at V and 7 bases at J; junction bases unmatched: 10. Germline-derived CDR1 and CDR2 are GTSNPN and SVGIG (reference sequence). CDR3 sequence (DNA): TGTGCCTGGAGTGTCCCCACTAGCGGGGGAGCGGGGACCCAGTACTTC. Protein product: CAWSVPTSGGAGTQYF. The full variable domain, its missing parts supplied by reference TRBV30 and TRBJ2-5, is SQTIHQWPATLVQPVGSPLSLECTVEGTSNPNLYWYRQAAGRGLQLLFYSVGIGQISSEVPQNLSASRPQDRQFILSSKKLLLSDSGFYLCAWSVPTSGGAGTQYFGPGTRLLVL.

The table lists this clone with a few counts. The chain uses TRBV5-1 and TRBJ2-1, with 12 bases matching TRBD2. The ends lost 4 bases at V and 8 bases at J; junction bases unmatched: 10. Germline CDR1 reads SGHRS; CDR2 reads YFSETQ. The CDR3 spans 16 residues. In nucleotides, the CDR3 is TGCGCCAGCAGCCCTTTCACTAGCGGGGGGCGAGATGAGCAGTTCTTC. Protein product: CASSPFTSGGRDEQFF.

J is TRBJ1-2 and V is TRBV7-3, with D possibly being TRBD1 (5 bases). The CDR3 runs to 15 residues. Germline CDR1 reads SGHTA; CDR2 reads FQGTGA. Trimming pared 5 bases from V and 4 bases from J, leaving 17 bases between. The CDR3 loop reads CASSKTRDGRYGYTF. The CDR3 coding sequence is TGTGCCAGCAGCAAAACTCGGGACGGCCGCTATGGCTACACCTTC.

This clone has a handful of counts. This chain joins TRBV30 and TRBJ2-3, with D unclear. CDR1 and CDR2 (germline): GTSNPN, SVGIG (reference sequence). V dropped 7 bases and J dropped 9 bases, with 14 bases sitting between them. This CDR3 is 11 amino acids long. Written as DNA, the CDR3 is TGTGCCTCCATACTCGGAGAGACGCAGTATTTT. Translation gives CASILGETQYF. The full variable domain, in which reference TRBV30 and TRBJ2-3 provide the parts outside the CDR3, is SQTIHQWPATLVQPVGSPLSLECTVEGTSNPNLYWYRQAAGRGLQLLFYSVGIGQISSEVPQNLSASRPQDRQFILSSKKLLLSDSGFYLCASILGETQYFGPGTRLTVL.

J is TRBJ1-3 and V is TRBV9, with 8 bases lining up with TRBD1. The trim removed 4 bases at V and 1 base at J, leaving 13 bases unmatched. CDR1 and CDR2 from the germline V gene are SGDLS and YYNGEE. The CDR3 is made up of 18 amino acids. The CDR3, as DNA: TGTGCCAGCAGCCGTTATTCGGACAGGGTGGGATCTGGAAACACCATATATTTT. This gives the protein CASSRYSDRVGSGNTIYF.

This clone appeared a few times. V usage is TRBV5-1 and J usage is TRBJ2-5; 9 bases are shared with TRBD1. Germline trimming cut 4 bases from V and 3 bases from J; bases unmatched to any gene: 4. Germline V lookup: CDR1 SGHRS, CDR2 YFSETQ. The CDR3 has 14 residues. CDR3 DNA sequence: TGCGCCAGCAGCAAACGGACAGGGGAAGAGACCCAGTACTTC. This gives the protein CASSKRTGEETQYF.

With regard to this clone: One end of the junction is discordant with germline, which a read error may explain. The chain recombines TRBV5-1 with TRBJ1-1; D possibly corresponds to TRBD1 (5 bases). Per the germline V gene, CDR1 is SGHRS and CDR2 is YFSETQ. CDR3 length: 16 residues. Here the CDR3 DNA reads TGCACCAGCAGCGCGGTCCCCCGGACAATGGTTTCTGAAGCTTTCTTT. It translates to CTSSAVPRTMVSEAFF.

V usage is TRBV30 and J usage is TRBJ1-1; D gene uncertain. V was pared by 3 bases and J by 4 bases, with 9 bases between. Germline V lookup: CDR1 GTSNPN, CDR2 SVGIG (reference sequence). This CDR3 has 12 amino acids. Here the CDR3 reads CAWRGRGTEAFF. As DNA, the CDR3 is TGTGCCTGGAGGGGCCGGGGCACTGAAGCTTTCTTT.